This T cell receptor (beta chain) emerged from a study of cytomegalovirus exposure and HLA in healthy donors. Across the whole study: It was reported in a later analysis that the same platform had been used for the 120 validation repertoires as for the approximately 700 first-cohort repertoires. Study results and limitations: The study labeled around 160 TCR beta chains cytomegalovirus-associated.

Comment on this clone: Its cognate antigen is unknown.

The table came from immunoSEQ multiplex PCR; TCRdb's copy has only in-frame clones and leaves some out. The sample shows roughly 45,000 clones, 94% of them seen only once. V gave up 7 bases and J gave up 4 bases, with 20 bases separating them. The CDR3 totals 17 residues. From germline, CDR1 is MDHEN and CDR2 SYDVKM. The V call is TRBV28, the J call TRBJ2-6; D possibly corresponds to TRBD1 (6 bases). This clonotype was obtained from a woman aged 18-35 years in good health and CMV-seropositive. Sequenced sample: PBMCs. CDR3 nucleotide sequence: TGTGCCAGCACGGAACAGGGTCTTAATTCGGGGGCCAACGTCCTGACTTTC. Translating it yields CASTEQGLNSGANVLTF.